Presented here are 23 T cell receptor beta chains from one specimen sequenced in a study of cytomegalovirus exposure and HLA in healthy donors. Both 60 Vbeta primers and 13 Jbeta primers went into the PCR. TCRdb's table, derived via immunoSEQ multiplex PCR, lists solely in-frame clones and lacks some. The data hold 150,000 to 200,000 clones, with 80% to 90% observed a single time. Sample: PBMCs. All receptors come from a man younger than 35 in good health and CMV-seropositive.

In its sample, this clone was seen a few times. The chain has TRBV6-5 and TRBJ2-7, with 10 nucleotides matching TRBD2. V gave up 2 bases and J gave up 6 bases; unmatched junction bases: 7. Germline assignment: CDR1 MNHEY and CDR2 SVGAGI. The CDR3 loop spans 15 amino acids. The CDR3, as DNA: TGTGCCAGCAGTTACCGGACTAGCGGATTCTCCGAGCAGTACTTC. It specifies CASSYRTSGFSEQYF.

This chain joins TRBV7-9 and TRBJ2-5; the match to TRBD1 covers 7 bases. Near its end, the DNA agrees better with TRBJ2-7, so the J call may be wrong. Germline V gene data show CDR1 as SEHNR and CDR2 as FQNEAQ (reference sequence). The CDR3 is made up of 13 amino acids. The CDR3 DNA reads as TGTGCCAGCACCTTGGGGACAGTCTACGAGCAGTACTTC. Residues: CASTLGTVYEQYF.

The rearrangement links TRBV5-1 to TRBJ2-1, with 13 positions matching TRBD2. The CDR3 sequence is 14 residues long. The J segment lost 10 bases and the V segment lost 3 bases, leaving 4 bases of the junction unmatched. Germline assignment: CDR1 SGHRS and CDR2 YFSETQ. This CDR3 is CASSWGTSGDEQFF. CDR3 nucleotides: TGCGCCAGCAGCTGGGGGACTAGCGGGGACGAGCAGTTCTTC.

CDR3 sequence: CASSSADTQYF. Here the CDR3 DNA reads TGTGCCAGCAGCTCCGCGGATACGCAGTATTTT. This sequence joins TRBV13 and TRBJ2-3; D gene ambiguous. Germline V gives CDR1 PRHDT, CDR2 FYEKMQ (reference sequence). Trimming shortened V by 4 bases and J by 6 bases, and 5 bases separated the two germline ends. The CDR3 runs to 11 residues.

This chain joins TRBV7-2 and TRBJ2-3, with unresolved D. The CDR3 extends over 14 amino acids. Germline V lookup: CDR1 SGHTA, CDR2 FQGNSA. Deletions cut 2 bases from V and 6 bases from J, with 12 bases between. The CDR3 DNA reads TGTGCCAGCAGCTTATCCCGGGTTAGGGATACGCAGTATTTT. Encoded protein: CASSLSRVRDTQYF.

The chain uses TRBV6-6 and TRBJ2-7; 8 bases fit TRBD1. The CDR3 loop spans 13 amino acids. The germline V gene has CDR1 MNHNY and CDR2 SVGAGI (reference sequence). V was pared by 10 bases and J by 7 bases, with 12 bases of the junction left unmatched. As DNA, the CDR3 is TGTGCCATCACAGGGACAGGAGTTTCTGAGCAGTACTTC. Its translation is CAITGTGVSEQYF.

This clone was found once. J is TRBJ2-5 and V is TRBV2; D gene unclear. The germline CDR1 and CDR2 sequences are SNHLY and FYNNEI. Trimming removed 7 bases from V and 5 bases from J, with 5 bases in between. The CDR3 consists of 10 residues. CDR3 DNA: TGTGCCAGCACCACTGAGACCCAGTACTTC. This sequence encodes CASTTETQYF.

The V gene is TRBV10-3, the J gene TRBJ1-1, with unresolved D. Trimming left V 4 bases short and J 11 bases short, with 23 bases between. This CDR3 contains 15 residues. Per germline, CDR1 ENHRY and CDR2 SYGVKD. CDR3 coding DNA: TGTGCCATCAGTGGTATCGACGGGATCCCAAATTGGGCTTTCTTT. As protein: CAISGIDGIPNWAFF.

As DNA, the CDR3 is TGTGCCAGCAGTGAAGCTTGGACAAAGGAAAAACTGTTTTTT. The encoded protein is CASSEAWTKEKLFF. The chain couples TRBV6-1 to TRBJ1-4; D possibly corresponds to TRBD1 (5 bases). Germline CDR1 and CDR2: MNHNS and SASEGT. Trimming left V 0 bases short and J 8 bases short, with 10 bases between. This CDR3 contains 14 residues.

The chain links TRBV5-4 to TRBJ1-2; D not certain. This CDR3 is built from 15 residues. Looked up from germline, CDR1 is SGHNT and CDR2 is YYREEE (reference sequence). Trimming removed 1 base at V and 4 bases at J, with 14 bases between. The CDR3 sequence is CASSLRETSGYGYTF. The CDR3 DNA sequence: TGTGCCAGCAGCTTGCGGGAGACGTCTGGCTATGGCTACACCTTC.

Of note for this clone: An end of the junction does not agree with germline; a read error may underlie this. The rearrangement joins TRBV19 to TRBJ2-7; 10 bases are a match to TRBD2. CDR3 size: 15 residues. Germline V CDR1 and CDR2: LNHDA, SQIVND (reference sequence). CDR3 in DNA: TGTGCCGGTAGTACCAGCGGGGGGGGTCCCTACGAGCAGTACTTC. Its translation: CAGSTSGGGPYEQYF.

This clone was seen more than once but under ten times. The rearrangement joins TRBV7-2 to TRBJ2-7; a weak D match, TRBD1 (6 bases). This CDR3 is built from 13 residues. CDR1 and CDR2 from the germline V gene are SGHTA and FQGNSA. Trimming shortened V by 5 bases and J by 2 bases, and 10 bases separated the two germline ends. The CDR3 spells CASSLDRPYEQYF. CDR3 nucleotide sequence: TGTGCCAGCAGCCTTGACAGGCCCTACGAGCAGTACTTC.

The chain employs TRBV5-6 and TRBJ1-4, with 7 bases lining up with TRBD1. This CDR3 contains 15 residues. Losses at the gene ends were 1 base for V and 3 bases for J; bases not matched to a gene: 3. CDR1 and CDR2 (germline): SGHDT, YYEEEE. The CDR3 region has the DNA TGTGCCAGCAGCTTGAGGACAGGCTCTAATGAAAAACTGTTTTTT. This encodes CASSLRTGSNEKLFF.

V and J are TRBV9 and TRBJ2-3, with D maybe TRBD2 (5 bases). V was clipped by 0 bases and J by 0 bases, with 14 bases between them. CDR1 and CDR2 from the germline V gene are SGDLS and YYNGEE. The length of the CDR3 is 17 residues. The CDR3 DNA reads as TGTGCCAGCAGCGTAGCTGAGGTACGGAGGAGCACAGATACGCAGTATTTT. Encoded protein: CASSVAEVRRSTDTQYF.

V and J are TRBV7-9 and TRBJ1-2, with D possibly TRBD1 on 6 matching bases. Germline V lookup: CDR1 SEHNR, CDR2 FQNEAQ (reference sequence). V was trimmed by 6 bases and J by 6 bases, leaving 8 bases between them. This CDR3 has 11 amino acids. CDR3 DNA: TGTGCCAGCAGTCCAGGGGATGGCTACACCTTC. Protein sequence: CASSPGDGYTF.

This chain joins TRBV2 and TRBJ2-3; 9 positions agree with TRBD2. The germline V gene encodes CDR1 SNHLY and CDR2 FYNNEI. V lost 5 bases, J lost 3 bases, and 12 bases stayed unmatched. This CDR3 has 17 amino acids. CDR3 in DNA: TGTGCCAGCAGTTACCTCTCAAGCGGGGGGCCAACAGATACGCAGTATTTT. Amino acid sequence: CASSYLSSGGPTDTQYF.

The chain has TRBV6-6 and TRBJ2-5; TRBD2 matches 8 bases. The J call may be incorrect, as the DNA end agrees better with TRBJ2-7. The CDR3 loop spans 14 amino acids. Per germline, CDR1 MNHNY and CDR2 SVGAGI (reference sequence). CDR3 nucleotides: TGTGCCAGCCGGGGGACGGGGGGGCCTGGCGAGCAGTACTTC. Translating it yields CASRGTGGPGEQYF.

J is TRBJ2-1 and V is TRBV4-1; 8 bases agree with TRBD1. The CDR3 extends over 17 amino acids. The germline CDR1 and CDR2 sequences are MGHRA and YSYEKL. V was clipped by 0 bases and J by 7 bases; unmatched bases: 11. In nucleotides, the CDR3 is TGCGCCAGCAGCCAAGATCTACCTCAGGGGGCTTTAAATGAGCAGTTCTTC. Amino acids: CASSQDLPQGALNEQFF.

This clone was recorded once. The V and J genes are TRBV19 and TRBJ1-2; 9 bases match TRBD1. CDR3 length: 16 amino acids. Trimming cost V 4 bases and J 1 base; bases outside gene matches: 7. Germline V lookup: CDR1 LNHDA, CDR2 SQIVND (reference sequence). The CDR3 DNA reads TGTGCCAGTAGTACTTGGGACAGGGTTATTAACTATGGCTACACCTTC. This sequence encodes CASSTWDRVINYGYTF.

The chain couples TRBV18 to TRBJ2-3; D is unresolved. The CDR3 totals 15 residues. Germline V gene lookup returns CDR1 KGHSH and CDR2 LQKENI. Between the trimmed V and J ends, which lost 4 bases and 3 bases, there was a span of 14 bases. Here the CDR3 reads CASSQSVAQTDTQYF. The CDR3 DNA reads TGTGCCAGCTCACAAAGTGTCGCCCAGACAGATACGCAGTATTTT.

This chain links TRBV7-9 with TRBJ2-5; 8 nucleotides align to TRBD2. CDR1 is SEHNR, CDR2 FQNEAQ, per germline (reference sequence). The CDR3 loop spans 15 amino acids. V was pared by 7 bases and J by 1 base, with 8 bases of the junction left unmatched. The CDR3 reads CASTVTLAGQETQYF. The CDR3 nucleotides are TGTGCCAGCACCGTTACCCTAGCGGGCCAAGAGACCCAGTACTTC.

CDR3: CASSLVGETQYF. The CDR3 nucleotides read TGTGCCAGCAGCTTGGTCGGGGAGACCCAGTACTTC. The V call is TRBV5-6, the J call TRBJ2-5; D not resolved. Trimming left V 0 bases short and J 5 bases short, with 5 bases between. The V gene's germline CDR1 is SGHDT and CDR2 YYEEEE. The CDR3 consists of 12 residues.

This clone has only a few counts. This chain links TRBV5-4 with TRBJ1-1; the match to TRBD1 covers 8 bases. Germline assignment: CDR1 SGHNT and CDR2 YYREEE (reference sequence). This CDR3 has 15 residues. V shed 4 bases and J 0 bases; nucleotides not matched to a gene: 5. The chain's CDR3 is CASSRRTGMNTEAFF. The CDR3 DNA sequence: TGTGCCAGCAGCAGAAGGACAGGGATGAACACTGAAGCTTTCTTT.